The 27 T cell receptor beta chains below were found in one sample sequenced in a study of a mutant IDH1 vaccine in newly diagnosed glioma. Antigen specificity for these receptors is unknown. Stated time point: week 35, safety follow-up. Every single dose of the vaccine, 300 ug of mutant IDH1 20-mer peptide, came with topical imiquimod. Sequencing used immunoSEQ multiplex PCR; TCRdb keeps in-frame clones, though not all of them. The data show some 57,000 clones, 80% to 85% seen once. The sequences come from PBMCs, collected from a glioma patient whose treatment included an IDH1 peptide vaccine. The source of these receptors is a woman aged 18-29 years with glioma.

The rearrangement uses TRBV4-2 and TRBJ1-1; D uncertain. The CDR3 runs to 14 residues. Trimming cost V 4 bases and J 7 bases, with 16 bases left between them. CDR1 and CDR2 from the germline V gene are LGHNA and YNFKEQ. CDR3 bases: TGTGCCAGCAGCCGGGCTGAGGTTATTGATGAAGCTTTCTTT. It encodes CASSRAEVIDEAFF.

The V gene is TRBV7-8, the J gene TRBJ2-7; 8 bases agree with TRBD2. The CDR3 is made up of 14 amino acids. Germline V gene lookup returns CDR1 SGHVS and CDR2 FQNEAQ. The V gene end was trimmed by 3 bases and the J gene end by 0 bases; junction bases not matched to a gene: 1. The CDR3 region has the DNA TGTGCCAGCAGCTTCGGACTAGCCTCCTACGAGCAGTACTTC. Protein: CASSFGLASYEQYF.

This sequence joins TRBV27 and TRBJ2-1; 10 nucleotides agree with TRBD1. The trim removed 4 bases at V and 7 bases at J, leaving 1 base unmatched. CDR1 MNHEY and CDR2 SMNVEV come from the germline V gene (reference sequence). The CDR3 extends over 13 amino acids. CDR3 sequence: CASSWTGGNEQFF. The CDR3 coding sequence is TGTGCCAGCAGTTGGACAGGGGGAAATGAGCAGTTCTTC.

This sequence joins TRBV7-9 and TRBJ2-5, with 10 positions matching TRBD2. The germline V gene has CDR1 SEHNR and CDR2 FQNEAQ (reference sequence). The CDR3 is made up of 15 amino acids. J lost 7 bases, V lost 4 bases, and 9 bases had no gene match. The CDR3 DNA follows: TGTGCCAGCAGCTCCGGACTAGCGGCTTCGCGGACCCAGTACTTC. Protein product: CASSSGLAASRTQYF.

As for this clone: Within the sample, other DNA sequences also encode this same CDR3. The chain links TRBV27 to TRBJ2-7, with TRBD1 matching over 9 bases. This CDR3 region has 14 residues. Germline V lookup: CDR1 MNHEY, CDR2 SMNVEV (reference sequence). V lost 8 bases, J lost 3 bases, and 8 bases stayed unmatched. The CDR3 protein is CASGPGTGNYEQYF. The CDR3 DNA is TGTGCCAGCGGACCCGGGACAGGGAACTACGAGCAGTACTTC.

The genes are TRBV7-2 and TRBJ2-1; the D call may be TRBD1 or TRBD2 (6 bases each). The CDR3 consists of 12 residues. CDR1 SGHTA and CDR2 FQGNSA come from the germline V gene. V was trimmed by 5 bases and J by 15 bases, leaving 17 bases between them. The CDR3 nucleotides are TGTGCCAGCAGCCAGGGGACTGGGCCCCTGTTCTTC. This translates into CASSQGTGPLFF.

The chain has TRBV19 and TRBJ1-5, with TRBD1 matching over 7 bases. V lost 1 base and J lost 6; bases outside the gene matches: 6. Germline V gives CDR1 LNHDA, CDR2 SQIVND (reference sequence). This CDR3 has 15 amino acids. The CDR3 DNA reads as TGTGCCAGTAGTATAGCAGGGGGGTCCCTTCAGCCCCAGCATTTT. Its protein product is CASSIAGGSLQPQHF.

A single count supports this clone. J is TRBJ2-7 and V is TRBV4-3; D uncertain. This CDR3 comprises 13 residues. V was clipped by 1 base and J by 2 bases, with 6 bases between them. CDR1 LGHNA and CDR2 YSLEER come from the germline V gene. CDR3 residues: CASSQAVTYEQYF. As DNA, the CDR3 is TGCGCCAGCAGCCAAGCGGTGACCTACGAGCAGTACTTC.

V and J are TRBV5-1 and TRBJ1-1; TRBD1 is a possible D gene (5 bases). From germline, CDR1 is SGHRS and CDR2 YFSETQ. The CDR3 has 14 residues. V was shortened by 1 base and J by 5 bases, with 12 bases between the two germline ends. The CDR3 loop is CASSLRGSETEAFF. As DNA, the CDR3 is TGCGCCAGCAGCTTGCGGGGCTCGGAGACTGAAGCTTTCTTT.

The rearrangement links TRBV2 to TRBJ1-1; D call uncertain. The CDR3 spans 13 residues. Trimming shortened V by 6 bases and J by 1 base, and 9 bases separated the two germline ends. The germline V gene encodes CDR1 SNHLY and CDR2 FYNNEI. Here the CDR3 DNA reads TGTGCCAGCAGGGCGGGAGGGAACACTGAAGCTTTCTTT. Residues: CASRAGGNTEAFF.

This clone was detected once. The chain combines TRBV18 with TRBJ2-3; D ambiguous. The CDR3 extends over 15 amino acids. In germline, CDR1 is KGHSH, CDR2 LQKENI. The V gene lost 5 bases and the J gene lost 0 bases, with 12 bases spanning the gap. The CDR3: CASSSPPTSTDTQYF. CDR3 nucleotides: TGTGCCAGCTCATCGCCACCGACAAGCACAGATACGCAGTATTTT.

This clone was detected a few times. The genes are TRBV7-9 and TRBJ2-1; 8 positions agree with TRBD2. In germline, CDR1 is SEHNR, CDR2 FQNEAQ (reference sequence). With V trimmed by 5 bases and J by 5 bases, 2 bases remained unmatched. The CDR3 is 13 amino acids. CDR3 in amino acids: CASSPGGDNEQFF. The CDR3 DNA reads TGTGCCAGCAGCCCGGGGGGGGACAATGAGCAGTTCTTC.

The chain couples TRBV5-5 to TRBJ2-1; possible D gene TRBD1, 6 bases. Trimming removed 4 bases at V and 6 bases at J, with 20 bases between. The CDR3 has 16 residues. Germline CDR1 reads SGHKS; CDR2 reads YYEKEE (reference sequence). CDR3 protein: CASSGARSLGGNEQFF. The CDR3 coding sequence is TGTGCCAGCAGCGGGGCACGGTCCCTAGGGGGCAATGAGCAGTTCTTC.

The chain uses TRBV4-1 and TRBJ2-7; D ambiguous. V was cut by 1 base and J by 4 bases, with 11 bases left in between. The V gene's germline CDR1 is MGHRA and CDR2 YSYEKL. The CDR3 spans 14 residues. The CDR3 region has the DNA TGCGCCAGCAGCCAAGGGAACGGGCCGTACGAGCAGTACTTC. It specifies CASSQGNGPYEQYF.

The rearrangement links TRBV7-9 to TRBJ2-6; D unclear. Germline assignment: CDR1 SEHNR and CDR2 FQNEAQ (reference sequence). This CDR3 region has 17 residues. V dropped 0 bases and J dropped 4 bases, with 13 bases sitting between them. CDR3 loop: CASSLAGSLSGANVLTF. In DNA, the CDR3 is TGTGCCAGCAGCTTAGCAGGATCCCTGTCGGGGGCCAACGTCCTGACTTTC.

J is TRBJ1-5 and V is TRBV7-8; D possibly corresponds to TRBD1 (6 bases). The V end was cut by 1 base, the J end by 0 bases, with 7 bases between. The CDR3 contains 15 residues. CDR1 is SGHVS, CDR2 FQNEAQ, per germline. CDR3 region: CASSLVGGSNQPQHF. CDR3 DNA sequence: TGTGCCAGCAGCTTAGTAGGGGGTAGCAATCAGCCCCAGCATTTT.

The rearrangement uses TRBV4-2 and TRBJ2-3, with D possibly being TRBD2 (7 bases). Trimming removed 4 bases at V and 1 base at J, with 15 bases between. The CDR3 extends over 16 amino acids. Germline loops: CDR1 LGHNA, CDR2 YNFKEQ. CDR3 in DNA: TGTGCCAGCAGCCCCCACGGGCGGGGGCGCACAGATACGCAGTATTTT. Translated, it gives CASSPHGRGRTDTQYF.

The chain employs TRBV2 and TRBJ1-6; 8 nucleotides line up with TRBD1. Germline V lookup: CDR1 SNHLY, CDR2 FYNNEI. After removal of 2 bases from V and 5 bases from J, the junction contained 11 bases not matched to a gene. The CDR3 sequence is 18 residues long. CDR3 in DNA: TGTGCCAGCAGTGAATTCTTGACAGGGGCGGCACATAATTCACCCCTCCACTTT. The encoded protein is CASSEFLTGAAHNSPLHF.

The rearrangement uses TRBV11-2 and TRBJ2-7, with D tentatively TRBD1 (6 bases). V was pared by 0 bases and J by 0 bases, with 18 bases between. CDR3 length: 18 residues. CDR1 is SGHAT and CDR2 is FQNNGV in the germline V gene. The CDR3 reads CASSLELSPGHYSYEQYF. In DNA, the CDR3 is TGTGCCAGCAGCTTAGAACTCTCGCCGGGACACTACTCCTACGAGCAGTACTTC.

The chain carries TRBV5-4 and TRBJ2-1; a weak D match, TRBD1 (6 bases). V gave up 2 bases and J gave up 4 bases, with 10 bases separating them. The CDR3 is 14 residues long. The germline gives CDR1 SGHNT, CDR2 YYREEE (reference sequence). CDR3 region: CASSLKTGYNEQFF. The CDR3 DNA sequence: TGTGCCAGCAGCTTAAAGACAGGTTACAATGAGCAGTTCTTC.

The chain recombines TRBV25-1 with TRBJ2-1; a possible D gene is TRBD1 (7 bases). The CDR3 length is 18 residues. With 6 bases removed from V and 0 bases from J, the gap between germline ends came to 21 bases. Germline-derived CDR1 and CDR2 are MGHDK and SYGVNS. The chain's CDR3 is CASRPQGGRGLSYNEQFF. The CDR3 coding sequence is TGTGCCAGCAGACCCCAGGGGGGAAGGGGACTCTCCTACAATGAGCAGTTCTTC.

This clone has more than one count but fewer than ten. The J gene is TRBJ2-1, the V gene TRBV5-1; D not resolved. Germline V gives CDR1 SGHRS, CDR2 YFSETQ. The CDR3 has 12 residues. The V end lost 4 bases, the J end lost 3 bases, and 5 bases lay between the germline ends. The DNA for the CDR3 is TGCGCCAGCAGCCCAAACTACAATGAGCAGTTCTTC. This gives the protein CASSPNYNEQFF.

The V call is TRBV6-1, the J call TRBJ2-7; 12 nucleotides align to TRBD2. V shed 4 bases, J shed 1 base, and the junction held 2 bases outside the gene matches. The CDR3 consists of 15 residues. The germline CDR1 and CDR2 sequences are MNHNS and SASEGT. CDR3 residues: CASSGLAGGSYEQYF. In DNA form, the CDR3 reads TGTGCCAGCAGTGGGCTAGCGGGAGGGTCCTACGAGCAGTACTTC.

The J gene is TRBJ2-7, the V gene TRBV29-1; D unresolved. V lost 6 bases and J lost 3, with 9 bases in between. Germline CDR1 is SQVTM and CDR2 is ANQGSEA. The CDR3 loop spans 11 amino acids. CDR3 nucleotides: TGCAGCGTCGCCCTAGACTACGAGCAGTACTTC. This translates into CSVALDYEQYF.

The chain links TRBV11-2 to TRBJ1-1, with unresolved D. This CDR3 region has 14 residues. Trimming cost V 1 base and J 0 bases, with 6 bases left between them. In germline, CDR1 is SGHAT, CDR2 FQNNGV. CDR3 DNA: TGTGCCAGCAGCTTAGTAGGGCTGAACACTGAAGCTTTCTTT. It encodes CASSLVGLNTEAFF.

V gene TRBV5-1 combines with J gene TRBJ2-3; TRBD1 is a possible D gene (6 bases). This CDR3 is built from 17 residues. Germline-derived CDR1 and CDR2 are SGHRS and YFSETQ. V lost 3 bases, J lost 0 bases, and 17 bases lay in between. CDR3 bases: TGCGCCAGCAGCTCAATCGGACAGATTCCTAGCACAGATACGCAGTATTTT. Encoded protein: CASSSIGQIPSTDTQYF.

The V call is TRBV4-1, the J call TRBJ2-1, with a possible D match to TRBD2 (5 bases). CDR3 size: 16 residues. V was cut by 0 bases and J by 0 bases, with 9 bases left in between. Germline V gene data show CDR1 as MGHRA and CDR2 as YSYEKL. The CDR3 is CASSQESTISYNEQFF. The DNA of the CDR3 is TGCGCCAGCAGCCAAGAGTCGACTATCTCCTACAATGAGCAGTTCTTC.